The 4 T cell receptor beta chains listed next were all sequenced from one sample in a study of blood T cell repertoires in COVID-19. Clones were sequenced by immunoSEQ multiplex PCR, and TCRdb holds only the in-frame ones, with some missing. This sample yields about 330,000 clones, of which around 87% are seen a single time; approximately 5% belongs to the top ten. Sequencing was carried out using PBMCs or T cells enriched from blood (not recorded which). The receptors were gathered from a woman in her 30s who had recovered from COVID-19.

The V gene is TRBV12-3 or TRBV12-4, the J gene TRBJ2-5; D unclear. The CDR3 consists of 12 residues. Trimming took off 4 bases at V and 5 bases at J, with 8 bases between the two ends. The CDR3 protein is CASSWARETQYF. The CDR3 DNA reads as TGTGCCAGCAGTTGGGCACGGGAGACCCAGTACTTC.

The V and J genes are TRBV24-1 and TRBJ2-5; 8 bases align to TRBD2. V was pared by 10 bases and J by 3 bases, with 9 bases of the junction left unmatched. The CDR3 is made up of 14 amino acids. The germline V gene encodes CDR1 KGHDR and CDR2 SFDVKD. The CDR3 DNA reads TGTGCCACAAGCCCGGGGGGGGAGAAAGAGACCCAGTACTTC. It yields the protein CATSPGGEKETQYF.

The chain carries TRBV29-1 and TRBJ2-2; D possibly corresponds to TRBD1 (5 bases). This CDR3 is 13 amino acids long. CDR1 and CDR2 (germline): SQVTM, ANQGSEA. The V end lost 7 bases, the J end lost 0 bases, and 9 bases lay between the germline ends. CDR3 in DNA: TGCAGCGCTGAGACAGCGAACACCGGGGAGCTGTTTTTT. This sequence encodes CSAETANTGELFF.

V is TRBV19 and J is TRBJ1-6; 8 bases line up with TRBD1. The J segment lost 7 bases and the V segment lost 5 bases, leaving 4 bases of the junction unmatched. The CDR3 contains 14 residues. Looked up from germline, CDR1 is LNHDA and CDR2 is SQIVND (reference sequence). The CDR3 here is CASSFTGGNSPLHF. For the CDR3, the DNA is TGTGCCAGTAGTTTCACAGGGGGGAATTCACCCCTCCACTTT.